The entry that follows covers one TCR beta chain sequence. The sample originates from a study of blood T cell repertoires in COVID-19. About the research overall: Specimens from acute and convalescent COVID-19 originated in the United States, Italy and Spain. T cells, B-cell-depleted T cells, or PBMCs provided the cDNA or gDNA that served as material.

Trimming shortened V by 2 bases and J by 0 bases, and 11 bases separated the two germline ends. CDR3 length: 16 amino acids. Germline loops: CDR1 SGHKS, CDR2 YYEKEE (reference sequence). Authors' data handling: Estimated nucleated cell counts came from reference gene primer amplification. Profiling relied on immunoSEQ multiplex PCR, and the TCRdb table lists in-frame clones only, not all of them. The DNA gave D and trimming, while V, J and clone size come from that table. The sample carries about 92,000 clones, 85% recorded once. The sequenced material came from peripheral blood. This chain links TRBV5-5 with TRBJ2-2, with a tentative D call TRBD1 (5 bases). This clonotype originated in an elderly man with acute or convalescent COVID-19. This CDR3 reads CASSLVRTTNTGELFF. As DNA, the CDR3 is TGTGCCAGCAGCTTAGTAAGGACAACGAACACCGGGGAGCTGTTTTTT.